This entry lists 3 T cell receptor beta chains sequenced from one sample in a study of shared clonotypes between healthy human individuals. Using immunoSEQ multiplex PCR, the repertoire was profiled, and TCRdb retains in-frame clones only, with some absent. The table shows over a million clones, with approximately 96% occurring only once. Material: naive CD4+ T cells sorted from blood. Indicated subset: CD45RA+ positively selected. These receptors were taken from a man aged 25 to 40 in good health.

The gene calls are TRBV5-4 and TRBJ2-3; 11 positions agree with TRBD2. CDR1 SGHNT and CDR2 YYREEE come from the germline V gene (reference sequence). This CDR3 comprises 15 residues. Unmatched junction bases numbered 4, after V lost 4 bases and J lost 3 bases. The CDR3 is CASSGVAGGTDTQYF. CDR3 nucleotides: TGTGCCAGCAGCGGAGTAGCGGGAGGGACAGATACGCAGTATTTT.

The chain uses TRBV5-8 and TRBJ2-3; D tentatively reads TRBD1 or TRBD2 (6 bases each). Deletions cut 2 bases from V and 1 base from J, with 11 bases between. Germline-derived CDR1 and CDR2 are SGHTS and YDEGEE. The CDR3 extends over 15 amino acids. CDR3 region: CASSLERGGTDTQYF. The CDR3, as DNA: TGTGCCAGCAGCTTAGAGAGGGGGGGCACAGATACGCAGTATTTT.

CDR3: CASSLPGQYSYEQYF. CDR3 DNA: TGTGCCAGCAGCTTGCCCGGACAGTACTCCTACGAGCAGTACTTC. The chain couples TRBV11-2 to TRBJ2-7, with a weak D call TRBD1 (6 bases). The germline gives CDR1 SGHAT, CDR2 FQNNGV. The CDR3 has 15 amino acids. The V gene lost 3 bases and the J gene lost 0 bases, with 12 bases spanning the gap.